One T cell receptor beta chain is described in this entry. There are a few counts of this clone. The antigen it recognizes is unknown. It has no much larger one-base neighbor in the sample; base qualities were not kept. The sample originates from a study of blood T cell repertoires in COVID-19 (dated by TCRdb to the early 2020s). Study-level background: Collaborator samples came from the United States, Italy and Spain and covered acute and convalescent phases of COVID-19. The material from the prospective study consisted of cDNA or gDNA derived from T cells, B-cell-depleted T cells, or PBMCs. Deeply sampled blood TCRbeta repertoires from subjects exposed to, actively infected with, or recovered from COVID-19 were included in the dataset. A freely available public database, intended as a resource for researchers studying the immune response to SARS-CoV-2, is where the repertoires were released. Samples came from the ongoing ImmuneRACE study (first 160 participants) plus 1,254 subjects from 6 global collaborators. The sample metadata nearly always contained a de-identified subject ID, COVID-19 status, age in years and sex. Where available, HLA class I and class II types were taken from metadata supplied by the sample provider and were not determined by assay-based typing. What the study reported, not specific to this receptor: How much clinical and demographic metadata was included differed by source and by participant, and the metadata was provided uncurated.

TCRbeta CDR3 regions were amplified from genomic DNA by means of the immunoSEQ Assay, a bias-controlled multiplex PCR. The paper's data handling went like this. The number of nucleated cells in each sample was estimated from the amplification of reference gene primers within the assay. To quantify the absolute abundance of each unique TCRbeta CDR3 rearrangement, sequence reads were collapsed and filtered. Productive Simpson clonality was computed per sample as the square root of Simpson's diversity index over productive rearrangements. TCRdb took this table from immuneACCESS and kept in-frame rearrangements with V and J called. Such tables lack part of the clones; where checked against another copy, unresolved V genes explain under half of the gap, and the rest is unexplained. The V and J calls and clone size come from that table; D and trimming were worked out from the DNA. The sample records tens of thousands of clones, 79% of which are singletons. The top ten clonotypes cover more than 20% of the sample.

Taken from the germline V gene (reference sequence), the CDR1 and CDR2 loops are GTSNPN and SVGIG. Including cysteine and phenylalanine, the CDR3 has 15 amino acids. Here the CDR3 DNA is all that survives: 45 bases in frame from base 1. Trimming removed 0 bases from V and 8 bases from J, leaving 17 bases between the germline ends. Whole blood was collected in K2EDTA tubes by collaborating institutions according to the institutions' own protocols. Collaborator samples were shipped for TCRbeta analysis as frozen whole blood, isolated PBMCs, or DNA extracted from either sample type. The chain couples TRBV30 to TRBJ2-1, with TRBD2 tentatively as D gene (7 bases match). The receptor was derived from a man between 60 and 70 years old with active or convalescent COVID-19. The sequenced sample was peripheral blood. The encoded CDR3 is CAWSVGGGSGDEQFF. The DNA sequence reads TGTGCCTGGAGTGTAGGGGGGGGTTCGGGCGATGAGCAGTTCTTC.